This TCR beta chain was documented in a study of blood T cells in healthy people across ages. Study-wide findings and caveats: Without sorted subsets, naive and antigen-experienced compartments could not be conclusively compared.

CDR3 length: 14 amino acids. V was pared by 0 bases and J by 7 bases, with 12 bases between. Germline V lookup: CDR1 WSHSY, CDR2 SAAADI. Using a J-beta primer mix together with a sample-barcoded 5' primer, a second PCR was run for about 7 to 12 cycles. Every molecule of cDNA carried a tag from a template-switch adaptor with 12 random nucleotides. TCRdb processed the 5' RACE reads anew with MiXCR; each CDR3 protein has one entry. There are over 600,000 distinct CDR3 sequences in the sample; roughly three fifths occur only once, and around 24% lies in the top ten. The donors, all healthy, were Caucasians living in Russia, aged roughly 6 to 100. As to this clonotype: As yet, its antigen is unknown.

The clonotype originates from a middle-aged man in good health. This chain connects TRBV10-2 to TRBJ1-2; no definite D call. Material: blood. The CDR3 coding sequence is TGCGCCAGCAGTGAGTCCGGGCCACAAGGTGGCTACACCTTC. This codes for CASSESGPQGGYTF.